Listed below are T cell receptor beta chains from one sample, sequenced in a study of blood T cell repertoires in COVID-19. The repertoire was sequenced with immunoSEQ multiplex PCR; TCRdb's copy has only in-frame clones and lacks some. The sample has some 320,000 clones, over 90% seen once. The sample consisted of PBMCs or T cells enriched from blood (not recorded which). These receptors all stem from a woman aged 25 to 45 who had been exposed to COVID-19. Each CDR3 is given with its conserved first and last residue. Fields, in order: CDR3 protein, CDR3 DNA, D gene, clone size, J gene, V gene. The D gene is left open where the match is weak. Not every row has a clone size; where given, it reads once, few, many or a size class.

CASSSGLAGTDTQYF,TGTGCCAGCAGTTCCGGACTAGCGGGGACAGATACGCAGTATTTT,TRBD2,.,TRBJ2-3,TRBV27
CASSTGQGAGTEAFF,TGTGCCAGCAGCACGGGACAGGGGGCAGGTACTGAAGCTTTCTTT,TRBD1,once,TRBJ1-1,TRBV7-9
CASSFNSVTGYTF,TGTGCCAGCAGTTTCAATTCAGTCACGGGCTACACCTTC,.,.,TRBJ1-2,TRBV12-3/TRBV12-4
CASSLKAFLTGAGTDTQYF,TGTGCCAGCAGCCTAAAAGCCTTCCTCACAGGGGCGGGCACAGATACGCAGTATTTT,TRBD1,.,TRBJ2-3,TRBV7-3
CASSSIGQGYGYTF,TGTGCCAGCAGCTCGATAGGACAGGGCTATGGCTACACCTTC,TRBD1,.,TRBJ1-2,TRBV5-4
CASSLRRTNTEAFF,TGTGCCAGCAGTTTACGGAGAACCAACACTGAAGCTTTCTTT,.,.,TRBJ1-1,TRBV27
CASSESGTGAYNSPLHF,TGTGCCAGCAGTGAGTCCGGGACAGGGGCTTATAATTCACCCCTCCACTTT,TRBD1,.,TRBJ1-6,TRBV6-1
CSVQQGDETQYF,TGCAGCGTTCAGCAGGGGGACGAGACCCAGTACTTC,TRBD1,.,TRBJ2-5,TRBV29-1
CASRSGGAETQYF,TGTGCCAGCAGGAGCGGGGGGGCGGAGACCCAGTACTTC,TRBD2,.,TRBJ2-5,TRBV2
CASTESGGREDTQYF,TGTGCCAGCACCGAAAGCGGGGGGCGCGAAGATACGCAGTATTTT,TRBD2,once,TRBJ2-3,TRBV5-4
CASSPWGQDTGELFF,TGCGCCAGCAGCCCTTGGGGACAGGACACCGGGGAGCTGTTTTTT,TRBD1,.,TRBJ2-2,TRBV5-1
CASSSRLAGASLDGELFF,TGTGCCAGCAGCTCAAGACTAGCGGGAGCATCTTTGGACGGGGAGCTGTTTTTT,TRBD2,.,TRBJ2-2,TRBV7-9
CASSAPEQGGTEAFF,TGCGCCAGCAGCGCCCCTGAACAGGGGGGCACTGAAGCTTTCTTT,TRBD1,.,TRBJ1-1,TRBV5-1
CAISERVLRSNTGELFF,TGTGCCATCAGTGAACGGGTCCTGAGGTCGAACACCGGGGAGCTGTTTTTT,.,.,TRBJ2-2,TRBV10-3
CAWNLGGAFF,TGTGCCTGGAACCTCGGGGGTGCTTTCTTT,.,.,TRBJ1-1,TRBV30